This T cell receptor beta chain was sequenced for a study of cytomegalovirus exposure and HLA in healthy donors (dated by TCRdb to 2016 to 2017). Background on the whole study: According to an earlier analysis of 550 to 700 of the donors, about 179 million T cells yielded 95 million to 140 million unique TCR beta sequences and around 280 Gb of sequence data. HLA typing covered class I and class II loci at four-digit resolution. An earlier analysis of several hundred of the donors applied high-throughput TCR beta sequencing to assess whether each TCR beta V gene segment acted as functional or pseudogenic. Rather than using new phenotypic data, the later analysis identified candidate immune exposures from TCR beta sequences and from how often those sequences occurred across donors. Among about 390 genotyped donors of the cohort, an average of about 240,000 unique TCR beta nucleotide sequences were sequenced per donor, roughly 20% of them non-productive. The number of typed donors differed by locus: about 620-640 for A, B, C, DRB1 and DQB1; 500 to 550 for DQA1; approximately 600 for DPA1; and about 450 for DPB1. An early release covering about 600 HLA-typed donors comprised about 310 gigabases of sequencing data and roughly 86 million unique TCR sequences. A later genetic analysis took genome-wide SNP genotypes for about 55% of the 666 donors and used that subset as a discovery cohort. To predict cytomegalovirus infection status, the study combined high-throughput TCR immunosequencing, statistical association of individual TCRs with disease status, and machine learning. The study profiled the T cell repertoires of more than 500 subjects by immunosequencing and related them to cytomegalovirus serostatus. Among the roughly 410 genotyped donors, around 81% belonged to the genetic ancestry cluster associated with self-reported Caucasian donors. Donor age, sex, ethnicity and CMV serostatus were collected together with the repertoire data. Along with the roughly 700-subject first cohort, a separate validation cohort of around 110 different subjects was used. The study aimed to test whether signatures of past pathogen exposure could be identified by cataloging public T cell receptors. Every repertoire in the discovery cohort had been generated on one and the same sequencing platform. To study patterns of TCR occurrence, a later analysis re-analyzed previously published TCR beta repertoires from 700 or so donors and added high-resolution HLA genotyping. Roughly five DR-DQ haplotypes were handled as single units for association and clustering because linkage in the cohort was strong. Paper-wide results and their limitations: Some IMGT-functional V segments, including TRBV6-2 and TRBV6-3, could not be told apart with the 87-base-pair reads, so those segments were excluded. A later analysis found that TCR association rates varied across HLA loci, with DRB1 alleles showing the most associated TCRs and HLA-C alleles the fewest. In an earlier analysis of about 550 of the donors, most TCR beta V segments were observed in productive rearrangements about 90% or about 30% of the time, broadly matching IMGT annotations. A few of the identified cytomegalovirus-associated TCR beta chains were confirmed in vitro to be specific for cytomegalovirus antigens. Several of the top co-occurrence clusters appeared to be linked to parvovirus B19, influenza, CMV and Epstein-Barr virus, according to a later analysis. In the study, approximately 150 TCR beta chains were listed as associated with cytomegalovirus. In a later genetic analysis, a missense DCLRE1C variant was associated with V-gene and J-gene trimming of TCR beta chains, and the association was replicated in an independent cohort. A cluster of highly shared sequence variants was judged likely to be a technical artifact of the sequencing pipeline. Most TCR sequences were seen in very few donors, while some public TCRs were found in many individuals. Linkage disequilibrium might explain the correlated functional status among segregating V segments, but an unknown experimental factor could not be ruled out. For the cohort, immune exposure information was limited to CMV serostatus. Compared with equally common non-associated chains, HLA-associated TCR beta chains in a later analysis were more clonally expanded and had lower generation probabilities. A further reported finding was that TCR beta sequences accurately predicted the HLA-A and HLA-B alleles for most subjects in the first cohort. The classifier was reported to diagnose cytomegalovirus status with high specificity and sensitivity in both the original and validation cohorts. At a false discovery rate of 0.05, a later analysis linked some 18,000 TCR beta sequences to specific HLA alleles. This cohort had only TCR beta chains sequenced, and the lack of alpha or paired-chain data limited which features could be detected. Because counts were too low, some 17 rarely observed V segments, including chromosome 9 orphons, were left out of the earlier analysis of a few hundred of the donors. A later analysis found that most CMV-associated TCR beta chains appeared HLA-restricted, with HLA associations seemingly driven largely by CMV exposure. Presence/absence analyses assumed roughly uniform sequencing depth across donors, an assumption that may not hold. In a later genetic analysis, fewer N-insertions in productive TCRs were reported among donors in an Asian-associated ancestry cluster than the roughly 670-donor mean. Because HLA typing was missing for some donors at each locus, association tests included only the typed subset. The authors suggested that the approach could potentially be extended to other disease states and immunological phenotypes. Strong co-occurrence of HLA alleles, especially DR and DQ, made assigning TCR associations to individual alleles difficult.

In total, approximately 690 healthy bone marrow donors made up the cohort. At the time of sampling, every cohort member was nominally healthy, though immune exposures that went unrecorded were likely present. The donor was CMV seronegative and was included in the group of around 320 seronegative cohort members. Each donor provided a peripheral blood sample, and peripheral blood mononuclear cells were used for TCR beta sequencing. The Qiagen DNeasy Blood Extraction Kit was used to extract genomic DNA from the blood cell samples. The CDR1 and CDR2 encoded by the germline V gene (reference sequence) are SGHNT and YYREEE. Here V drops 0 bases and J drops 9 bases, and the junction holds 6 bases not matched to any gene. The CDR3 covers 14 residues, taking in both the cysteine and the phenylalanine. Of the read, only the CDR3 DNA is kept; its 42 bases are in frame from base 1. Library prep was done by the immunoSEQ multiplex PCR assay. For the multiplex PCR, a mixture combining 60 forward primers for TCR Vbeta segments and 13 reverse primers for TCR Jbeta segments was used. The CDR3 region of rearranged TCR beta genes was amplified from genomic DNA by a multiplex PCR assay. Amplified TCR beta libraries were sequenced as 87-base-pair reads on the Illumina HiSeq System. The authors' analysis ran thus. A later analysis tallied around 82 million unique TCR beta chains across the 640 or so repertoires, and approximately 12 million of those chains were shared by two or more donors. To remove PCR and sequencing errors, raw reads were error-corrected and collapsed into unique sequences using a nearest-neighbor algorithm that merged closely related sequences. V, D and J gene segments were assigned by aligning CDR3 sequences to IMGT reference sequences. Each retained sequence needed at least a six-nucleotide match to both a V gene segment and a J gene segment. A rearrangement was called productive if the CDR3 had no stop codons and remained in frame with V and J, and every other rearrangement was called non-productive. CDR3 was defined according to IMGT convention as the region running from the second conserved V-encoded cysteine to the conserved J-encoded phenylalanine. Sequences without an unambiguous match to a single V gene segment were excluded from the earlier analysis of several hundred of the donors. An earlier analysis of fewer than 750 of the donors classified V segments as functional when productive rearrangements were above 56.7% and as segregating when the standard deviation between donors was above 5%. A statistical classification framework was built for diagnosing cytomegalovirus status from the catalog of TCR beta chain sequences. A later analysis assigned V and J genes by comparing TCR nucleotide sequences with IMGT/GENE-DB human TR gene sequences. Using the TCRdist pipeline, a later analysis assigned CDR3 sequences along with most-parsimonious VDJ recombination scenarios. A later analysis defined each TCR beta chain by its CDR3 amino acid sequence plus V-gene family, and excluded reads lacking a unique V-gene family. In a later analysis, approximately 590 highly shared, low-generation-probability nucleotide sequences were removed to address suspected cross-contamination and a sequencing artifact. A later analysis calculated a clonal expansion index for each public chain from normalized within-repertoire ranks of inferred template counts. A later analysis computed generation probabilities with a VDJ recombination model fitted to out-of-frame rearrangements, and checked the results against IGoR. Hypergeometric tests were used in a later analysis to score TCR-TCR, TCR-HLA and TCR-CMV co-occurrence, with a repertoire-size bias correction applied to the TCR pairs. In a later analysis, false discovery rates were estimated by permuting HLA or CMV assignments 20 times. In a later analysis, co-occurring TCRs were grouped with DBSCAN, and TCRdist sequence similarity was added when clustering was performed within HLA-allele-positive subsets. Co-occurrence clustering excluded repertoires with fewer than 30,000 or more than 120,000 public chains, plus five with anomalous nucleotide sharing. TCRdb holds this immuneACCESS table with in-frame rearrangements only. Some clones are missing; in checked studies, unresolved V genes explain under half, and the rest has no known cause. For V, J and clone size, that table is used; D and trimming come from the DNA. The sample table shows about 200,000 clones, and around four fifths are seen once. 3.5% to 4% of the sample is held by the ten biggest clonotypes.

For this clone: The clone's antigen remains unknown. Base quality data are lacking; no much larger clone is found one base away.

The rearrangement combines TRBV5-4 with TRBJ2-7; TRBD2 fits 10 bases in the junction. This TCR was recovered from a male donor in good health and CMV-seronegative. The source material was PBMCs. The encoded CDR3 is CASSLEGLAAPQYF. The base sequence is TGTGCCAGCAGCTTGGAAGGACTAGCGGCTCCGCAGTACTTC.